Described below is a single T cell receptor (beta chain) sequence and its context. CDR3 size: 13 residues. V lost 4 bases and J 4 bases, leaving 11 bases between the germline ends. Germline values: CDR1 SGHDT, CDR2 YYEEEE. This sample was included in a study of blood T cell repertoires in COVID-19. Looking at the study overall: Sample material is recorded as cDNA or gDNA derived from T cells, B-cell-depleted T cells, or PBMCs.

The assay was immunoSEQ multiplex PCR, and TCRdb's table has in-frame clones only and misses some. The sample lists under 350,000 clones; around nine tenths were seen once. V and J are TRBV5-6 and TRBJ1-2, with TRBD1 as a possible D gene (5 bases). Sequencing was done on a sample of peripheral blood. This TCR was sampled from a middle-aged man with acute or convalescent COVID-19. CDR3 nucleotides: TGTGCCAGCAGCCGGGACTTCTCCTATGGCTACACCTTC. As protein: CASSRDFSYGYTF. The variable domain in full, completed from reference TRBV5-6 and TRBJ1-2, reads DAGVTQSPTHLIKTRGQQVTLRCSPKSGHDTVSWYQQALGQGPQFIFQYYEEEERQRGNFPDRFSGHQFPNYSSELNVNALLLGDSALYLCASSRDFSYGYTFGSGTRLTVV.